The rows below give T cell receptor beta chains drawn from one sample of a study of T cell repertoires in cytomegalovirus infection. From the reads, TCRdb called clonotypes with MiXCR, one entry per CDR3 protein. The sample records 450,000 to 550,000 distinct CDR3 sequences, 16% being singletons. The sequenced sample was CD8+ T cells from PBMCs. The receptors were sampled from a human donor in good health (CMV status not recorded). Some clones in this sample may be carry-over from other donors' samples. The CDR3 runs from the conserved cysteine through the conserved F or W. A D gene is named only where the DNA matches it firmly. Rows may omit the clone size; those that give it use once, few, many or a size class.

CDR3 length,clone size,V gene,J gene,D gene,CDR3 DNA,CDR3 protein
16,few,TRBV28,TRBJ1-5,-,TGTGCCAGCAGTTTATCGTCGGGATATAGCAATCAGCCCCAGCATTTT,CASSLSSGYSNQPQHF
16,few,TRBV18,TRBJ1-2,-,TGTGCCAGCTCACCTATCGCGGGGGATACCCTCTATGGCTACACCTTC,CASSPIAGDTLYGYTF
15,-,TRBV9,TRBJ2-1,-,TGTGCCAGCAGCGGAGACAGGCCCTCCTACAATGAGCAGTTCTTC,CASSGDRPSYNEQFF
15,many,TRBV7-6,TRBJ2-2,TRBD2,TGTGCCAGCAGCTTAAATGGGAGGGACACCGGGGAGCTGTTTTTT,CASSLNGRDTGELFF
18,few,TRBV9,TRBJ1-3,-,TGTGCCAGCAGCGCCGAACTTGGACCGCCGGGCTCTGGAAACACCATATATTTT,CASSAELGPPGSGNTIYF
17,few,TRBV3-1,TRBJ2-3,TRBD2,TGTGCCAGCAGCCATTCAAGAGCGGGAGGTAGCACAGATACGCAGTATTTT,CASSHSRAGGSTDTQYF
10,-,TRBV29-1,TRBJ1-2,-,TGCAGCGTTACGGGTAATGGCTACACCTTC,CSVTGNGYTF
14,few,TRBV19,TRBJ2-2,-,TGTGCCAGTGGACTCTCAGAAGGCACCGGGGAGCTGTTTTTT,CASGLSEGTGELFF
12,-,TRBV23-1,TRBJ2-4,-,TGCGCCAGCAGTCCAGGGCTGAACATTCAGTACTTC,CASSPGLNIQYF
14,many,TRBV7-6,TRBJ2-7,-,TGTGCCAGCAGCGTATCCGGGACCACCTACGAGCAGTACTTC,CASSVSGTTYEQYF
17,many,TRBV6-1,TRBJ1-6,-,TGTGCCAGCCGCTTCGTGGCAGCGAGGTCCTATAATTCACCCCTCCACTTT,CASRFVAARSYNSPLHF
14,many,TRBV12-3/TRBV12-4,TRBJ1-4,TRBD1,TGTGCCAGCAGGGACAGGGCCACTAATGAAAAACTGTTTTTT,CASRDRATNEKLFF
14,few,TRBV28,TRBJ1-6,TRBD1,TGTGCCAGCAGCGTGGGACAGGGTGGTTCACCCCTCCACTTT,CASSVGQGGSPLHF
12,many,TRBV7-2,TRBJ2-7,-,TGTGCCAGCAGCTTATGGGGCGGGGAGCAGTACTTC,CASSLWGGEQYF
15,medium-sized,TRBV28,TRBJ1-1,-,TGTGCCAGCAGTTTACGTCAAACAGGGAACACTGAAGCTTTCTTT,CASSLRQTGNTEAFF
16,-,TRBV13,TRBJ1-1,-,TGTGCCAGCAGCACGGGACTTTTCGGTCCCTCCAAAGAAGCTTTCTTT,CASSTGLFGPSKEAFF
15,-,TRBV19,TRBJ2-7,-,TGTGCCAGTAGTATCGGACTCCTGAGCTCCTACGAGCAGTACTTC,CASSIGLLSSYEQYF
14,few,TRBV10-2,TRBJ2-7,-,TGCGCCAGCGAGGCCGGGGGCGAGGCCTACGAGCAGTACTTC,CASEAGGEAYEQYF
15,few,TRBV9,TRBJ1-2,-,TGTGCCAGCAGCGTAGCAATCGCGGGTAACTATGGCTACACCTTC,CASSVAIAGNYGYTF
15,-,TRBV12-3/TRBV12-4,TRBJ1-3,-,TGTGCCAGCAACCCAGGGTCAGGCTCTGGAAACACCATATATTTT,CASNPGSGSGNTIYF
14,few,TRBV27,TRBJ2-7,TRBD1,TGTGCCAGCAGTCCTTGGGACAGCGGATACGAGCAGTACTTC,CASSPWDSGYEQYF
18,many,TRBV11-2,TRBJ2-1,TRBD1,TGTGCCAGCAGCTTAGTAGGACAGGGAATTCCATCGGACAATGAGCAGTTCTTC,CASSLVGQGIPSDNEQFF
17,many,TRBV6-6,TRBJ2-1,-,TGTGCCAGCAGTTACTCGACAGGTTCGAGCTCCTACAATGAGCAGTTCTTC,CASSYSTGSSSYNEQFF
15,many,TRBV7-9,TRBJ1-3,-,TGTGCCAGCAGCTTAGCAGGTCAATCTGGAAACACCATATATTTT,CASSLAGQSGNTIYF
14,-,TRBV20-1,TRBJ1-5,-,TGCAGTGCCTTAATACAGGGTTACAATCAGCCCCAGCATTTT,CSALIQGYNQPQHF
13,-,TRBV7-6,TRBJ2-5,-,TGTGCCAGCAGCCCCACTAGACACGAGACCCAGTACTTC,CASSPTRHETQYF
16,-,TRBV6-1,TRBJ2-3,-,TGTGCCAGCAGTGAAAAACAGGCGATAGCCACAGATACGCAGTATTTT,CASSEKQAIATDTQYF
15,many,TRBV28,TRBJ2-7,TRBD1,TGTGCCAGCGGGTCGGGGACAGCGATAAACTACGAGCAGTACTTC,CASGSGTAINYEQYF